The TCR beta chain under discussion was sequenced for a study of tumor-infiltrating lymphocytes in primary liver carcinoma (dated 2017 in TCRdb). Background on the whole study: Four to six patients with histopathologically diagnosed primary liver carcinoma underwent surgical resection in China between late 2015 and March 2016. The five patients had tumors staged T1-T3 N0M0, with maximum diameters ranging from roughly 4.2 to 10 cm. High reproducibility was observed for the technical replicate repertoires, with mean shared-clone rates around 0.9 and correlation coefficients above 0.98. Hepatocellular carcinoma (four) or combined HCC and intrahepatic cholangiocarcinoma (one) was present in the five patients, who were three men and two women aged 30 to 69 years. Each sample produced roughly 3.5 to 7.13 million productive TCRbeta reads, and read depth showed no significant difference between tissue types. A total of 35 specimens from 5 patients, comprising about 25 tumor regions, 5 adjacent noncancerous liver tissues and 5 peripheral blood samples, were covered by TCRbeta repertoire sequencing. For each liver tumor, the study sampled five regions along with adjacent normal tissue and blood, and applied TCRbeta repertoire sequencing, expression microarrays and whole-exome sequencing. Overall study outcomes, separate from this receptor: Repertoire overlap was higher between tumor regions (mean approximately 36%) than tumor-adjacent (around 17%) or tumor-blood (about 14%) pairs, consistent with antigen-driven expansion. Only the TCR beta chain was sequenced, which likely underestimates true repertoire diversity because unpaired alpha chains were not captured. Because the samples were bulk and unsorted, CD4+ and CD8+ T cell repertoires could not be compared. With just four to six patients in the study, the authors point out that the findings should be validated in a larger study. A significantly larger repertoire fraction was made up by the top 250 clones in tumors than in blood (p = 0.039).

A constant-region primer and ProtoScript II reverse transcriptase were used to reverse-transcribe TCRbeta-specific cDNA from roughly 0.5 ug total RNA. Three nested multiplex PCR rounds, following a slightly modified ARM-PCR procedure, were used to build the TCRbeta libraries. Each of the first two PCR rounds ran for approximately 10 cycles and used multiplex TRBV1-TRBV30 forward primers together with a Cbeta reverse primer. Sample barcodes and Illumina adapters were added in a final 25-cycle PCR using Deep VentR polymerase. Before sequencing, amplicons of 200-500 bp were purified from gel using a QIAquick gel extraction kit. An Illumina HiSeq 2500 was used to sequence the TCRbeta amplicons, generating 250-bp paired-end reads. The authors processed their data as follows. Quality trimming of reads was performed with Trimmomatic v0.33, and paired reads were merged with FLASH v1.2.11 so that full CDR3 sequences could be recovered. V, D and J germline segments were assigned to the rearranged TCRbeta sequences by MiGEC v1.2.1b. VDJtools v1.0.0 computed clonotype statistics and Shannon-Wiener diversity indices. Except for diversity analysis, only each sample's 250 most abundant clonotypes were used in subsequent analyses to reduce sampling bias. TCRdb's own reprocessing of the public reads used fastp at Q25 and MiXCR and kept productive beta chains. Each CDR3 protein gets just one entry, which takes the most common genes and DNA from the rows behind it. The authors' filters were not applied to this entry. This sample is represented by about 320,000 distinct CDR3 sequences; 65% of them were singletons. Roughly 10% of the sample goes to the ten largest clones.

A remark on this clonotype: Its antigen remains undetermined. Per-nucleotide qualities are absent, and no much larger clonotype sits a single base away.

Blood RNA was extracted from unsorted whole blood using TRIzol reagent, and germline DNA was obtained with the DNeasy Blood & Tissue kit. At the time of sampling, the patients were treatment-naive and had chronic HBV infection. Around 4 milliliters of peripheral blood were collected into K2EDTA tubes before surgery. Trimming leaves V shorter by 6 bases and J shorter by 6 bases, with the junction holding 5 bases beyond the gene matches. The CDR3 measures 14 amino acids from cysteine to phenylalanine. Of all the DNA, just the CDR3 is kept, 42 bases in frame from base 1. The germline V gene sets CDR1 to MDHEN and CDR2 to SYDVKM.

The sequence derives from a man aged 40-49 years with primary liver carcinoma and hepatitis B virus infection. The sequencing input was peripheral blood. The rearrangement combines TRBV28 with TRBJ2-7; a stretch of 13 junction bases matches TRBD2. The CDR3 reads as follows: CASRVGTSGTEQYF. The nucleotide sequence is TGTGCCAGCAGAGTAGGGACTAGCGGGACCGAGCAGTACTTC.